This TCR beta chain stems from a study of cytomegalovirus exposure and HLA in healthy donors. V shed 3 bases, J shed 4 bases, and the junction held 9 bases outside the gene matches. The germline V gene encodes CDR1 SNHLY and CDR2 FYNNEI. The CDR3 runs to 16 residues. In the PCR, 60 Vbeta and 13 Jbeta primers were used. The protocol was immunoSEQ multiplex PCR, while the TCRdb copy is restricted to in-frame clones and leaves out a portion. The profile covers 150,000 to 200,000 clones, with around four fifths appearing a single time and roughly 0.99% taken by the ten largest. The clonotype originates from a woman in her forties in good health and CMV-seronegative. This chain joins TRBV2 and TRBJ2-1, with 7 bases fitting TRBD2. The sequencing sample was made of PBMCs. The CDR3 region is CASSERTRSTYNEQFF. The CDR3 nucleotides read TGTGCCAGCAGTGAGCGGACTAGATCCACTTACAATGAGCAGTTCTTC.